This T cell receptor beta chain derives from a study of shared clonotypes between healthy human individuals (TCRdb year 2020). Broadly, across the study: The cohort comprised a couple of women and a few men aged 18 to 49 years. For each donor, CD4 naive and CD4 memory were each given three plates, CD8 naive was given two plates, and CD8 memory was given one plate. To estimate repertoire size and how much clonotype sharing occurs between individuals, the study deeply sequenced the blood TCR repertoires of five healthy adults. Libraries were prepared and TCR repertoires were sequenced by different laboratories using diverse techniques, in order to increase sequencing depth and limit assay-specific biases. Leukapheresis yielded between about 0.94 and 9.5 billion PBMCs per donor. The paper's findings and limits, for the study overall: Compared with non-shared clonotypes, clonotypes shared by all four sorted-subset donors had higher generation probabilities. Incomplete sequencing was indicated by rarefaction of sorted-subset datasets, despite the large sequencing depth. The genetic and exposure-history diversity represented was limited by the small number of donors. Only blood was sampled, and tissue TCR repertoires likely differ from those in blood. Pairwise subsampling indicated that sequencing depth was expected to affect the degree of clonotype sharing among donors. Naive subsets generally had larger estimated clonotype richness than memory subsets. When a handful of donors were compared, the shared fraction of clonotypes was about 5% for naive CD4, roughly 3.3% for naive CD8, 2.3% for memory CD4, and roughly 0.43% for memory CD8.

On this clone: Its antigen is not yet known. Base quality data are lacking; no much larger clone is found one base away.

The CDR3 numbers 16 residues from cysteine through phenylalanine. The read is trimmed to its CDR3 DNA, 48 bases read in frame from base 1. The CDR1 and CDR2 encoded by the germline V gene (reference sequence) are GTSNPN and SVGIG. V sheds 2 bases and J sheds 0 bases, leaving 11 bases between their ends. Healthy HIV-negative adults with no recently reported acute infections or vaccinations were included as donors. Only Caucasian adults living in Nashville, Tennessee, USA were represented among the donors. CD4+ T cells were enriched by magnetic negative selection, after which naive cells were positively selected on CD45RA and the negative fraction was taken as the memory subset. Blood was obtained by leukapheresis, after which PBMCs were separated by Ficoll-Histopaque density gradient centrifugation and cryopreserved in liquid nitrogen vapor phase. Analytical flow cytometry was used to check the purity and quantity of every magnetically sorted T cell population. Each sorted fraction had its genomic DNA isolated and then quantified by UV absorbance on a Nanodrop 2000c.

Using the deep immunoSEQ assay, multiplex PCR amplified TCR CDR3 regions from genomic DNA. Extracted genomic DNA from each cell subset was spread evenly across all wells of several immunoSEQ 96-well plates, with each plate serving as a replicate. For sorted subsets, 200 to 250 ng of genomic DNA, equivalent to some 30,000 T cell genomes, went into each replicate PCR. Purified libraries were measured with a Qubit 3.0 fluorometer, size-checked on a Bioanalyzer 2100, and measured again with the KAPA Library Quantification kit. Each immunoSEQ 96-well plate was sequenced on its own single-read 150-cycle Illumina NextSeq 550 flow cell. From the authors' description of their analysis: Because the immunoSEQ output included only junctional sequences and no quality scores, the filtering could not be the same as the filtering used for full-length reads. To assign V/J genes and CDR3, sequences were annotated using PyIR, a Python wrapper for IgBLAST v1.9, with IMGT germline references. Reads were removed for weak V/J assignments (E-value above 1e-6), missing CDR3, stop codons, out-of-frame junctions, or ambiguous translated residues. V3J clonotypes were defined by identical inferred V gene, J gene, and CDR3 amino acid sequence. Percentage overlap between repertoires was computed as shared unique clonotypes divided by the size of the smaller repertoire. RTK rarefaction, the Chao1 estimator, and Recon v2.1 estimates of unobserved clonotypes were used to assess repertoire richness. For all TCRbeta clonotypes obtained by the gDNA method from a few donors, generation probabilities were computed with OLGA. Drawn from immuneACCESS, this table holds only the in-frame rearrangements with V and J called that TCRdb kept. Clones are partly lost; checked studies trace under half to an unresolved V gene and leave the rest unexplained. V, J and clone size are those of that table, while D and trimming were read from the DNA. The sample table records about 980,000 clones; 76% of these occur just once. Together, the top ten hold approximately 1.5% of the sample.

Material: memory CD4+ T cells sorted from blood. In light of the paper, this sample's cell subset or site label describes: CD45RA-negative fraction. Recombination linked TRBV30 to TRBJ1-6; the D segment could be TRBD1, given 6 matching bases. The TCR originated in a man between 18 and 35 years old in good health. Here the CDR3 is given as CAWSIGGHSYNSPLHF. The sequenced DNA: TGTGCCTGGAGTATCGGGGGCCACTCCTATAATTCACCCCTCCACTTT.